This T cell receptor (beta chain) originates from a study of blood T cells in healthy people across ages. Next came a second PCR, run for about 7 to 12 cycles, which used a sample-barcoded 5' primer along with a J-beta primer mix. A single record per CDR3 protein comes from TCRdb applying MiXCR to the 5' RACE reads. The profile covers some 730,000 distinct CDR3 sequences, with about 20% appearing a single time and about 20% taken by the ten largest. Sample donors were healthy Caucasian individuals that came from Russia, aged roughly 6 to 95. Germline assignment: CDR1 SGHKS and CDR2 YYEKEE (reference sequence). The length of the CDR3 is 14 residues. The V end was cut by 0 bases, the J end by 1 base, with 8 bases between.

This receptor was identified in a man between 65 and 85 years old in good health. The chain carries TRBV5-5 and TRBJ2-7; weak D call: TRBD2 (5 bases). Sequencing used blood. CDR3 in amino acids: CASSLARGSYEQYV. CDR3 coding DNA: TGTGCCAGCAGCTTGGCCCGGGGTTCCTACGAGCAGTACGTC.